In its sample, the clone carrying this T cell receptor (beta chain) was seen a few times. The data were taken from a study of blood T cell repertoires in COVID-19. Overall study context: Acute and convalescent COVID-19 samples came from the United States, Italy and Spain.

The CDR3 spans 14 residues. Trimming took 3 bases from V and 1 from J, leaving 9 bases between them. The germline V gene encodes CDR1 KGHSH and CDR2 LQKENI. Original methodology: How many nucleated cells were present was estimated from reference gene primer amplification. Repertoires were generated with immunoSEQ multiplex PCR, while TCRdb's copy carries only in-frame clones and drops some. D and trimming come from the DNA, and the V and J calls and clone size come from that table. The sample records tens of thousands of clones, approximately 80% being singletons. Sample: peripheral blood. This TCR was recovered from a human donor in a cohort sampled during active COVID-19. The chain is built from TRBV18 and TRBJ1-1, with D perhaps matching TRBD1 (5 bases). The CDR3 sequence: CASSPRTTNTEAFF. The CDR3 DNA sequence: TGTGCCAGCTCACCGCGGACAACGAACACTGAAGCTTTCTTT.